The 12 T cell receptor beta chains in this list originate from one sample, sequenced in a study of response to subunit inactivated influenza vaccine. TCRdb re-analysed the RT-PCR reads in MiXCR, keeping a single row per CDR3 protein. The sample comprises about 300,000 distinct CDR3 sequences, approximately 21% of which are singletons, and around a tenth rests with the top ten. The input for sequencing was PBMCs from blood, taken less than 22 months after vaccination. These receptors all come from a man in his fifties or sixties who received an inactivated influenza vaccine.

J is TRBJ1-3 and V is TRBV7-2; the D gene is possibly TRBD1 (5 bases). Between the trimmed V and J ends, which lost 2 bases and 7 bases, there was a span of 18 bases. The CDR3 length is 16 residues. The germline gives CDR1 SGHTA, CDR2 FQGNSA. The CDR3 region has the DNA TGTGCCAGCAGCTTATCTCGGGGGGTGATGGGGAACACCATATATTTT. Its protein product is CASSLSRGVMGNTIYF.

The V call is TRBV6-1, the J call TRBJ1-2; D gene unclear. CDR3 length: 13 residues. Trimming stripped 4 bases from V and 3 bases from J, with 9 bases between. The germline CDR1 and CDR2 sequences are MNHNS and SASEGT. The CDR3 region has the DNA TGTGCCAGCAGTGGGGGTTGGGACTATGGCTACACCTTC. Translated, it gives CASSGGWDYGYTF.

A few counts support this clonotype. This rearrangement joins TRBV2 to TRBJ1-1; D is possibly TRBD1 (6 bases). The CDR3 has 14 residues. Germline V gene data show CDR1 as SNHLY and CDR2 as FYNNEI. V dropped 3 bases and J dropped 5 bases, with 13 bases sitting between them. DNA for the CDR3: TGTGCCAGCAGTGAGGAGGGGGGCCGGACTGAAGCTTTCTTT. Encoded protein: CASSEEGGRTEAFF.

V gene TRBV12-2 combines with J gene TRBJ1-5; the listed D gene, TRBD1, was not tested against the DNA. TRBV12-2 is annotated as a pseudogene. The CDR3 sequence is 19 residues long. The CDR3 DNA is TGTGCAAGTCGCTTAGCGGAGGAATCCGACAACAGGTTCCGTCAGCCCCAGCATTTT. Its protein product is CASRLAEESDNRFRQPQHF.

The chain uses TRBV6-1 and TRBJ2-1; 9 bases are a match to TRBD1. There are 14 residues in the CDR3. Germline lookup yields CDR1 MNHNS and CDR2 SASEGT. The trim removed 6 bases at V and 5 bases at J, leaving 5 bases unmatched. CDR3 amino acids: CASRTGGYNNEQFF. CDR3 sequence (DNA): TGTGCCAGCAGGACAGGGGGGTACAACAATGAGCAGTTCTTC.

The rearrangement uses TRBV12-3 or TRBV12-4 and TRBJ2-1; 12 nucleotides match TRBD2. The CDR3 sequence is 21 residues long. Unmatched junction bases numbered 15, after V lost 3 bases and J lost 0 bases. CDR3 sequence reads: CASSFTWTSGARSGSYNEQFF. Here the CDR3 DNA reads TGTGCCAGCAGTTTCACTTGGACTAGCGGGGCCCGTTCGGGCTCCTACAATGAGCAGTTCTTC.

This clonotype came up a few times. The V and J genes are TRBV29-1 and TRBJ1-1; 8 positions agree with TRBD1. CDR3 length: 13 amino acids. V dropped 5 bases and J dropped 0; count of bases not matched to a gene: 2. Germline CDR1 is SQVTM and CDR2 is ANQGSEA. As DNA, the CDR3 is TGCAGCGTTTCGGACAGGGTGAACACTGAAGCTTTCTTT. It is translated as CSVSDRVNTEAFF.

V usage is TRBV14 and J usage is TRBJ2-7; perhaps TRBD2 as D (5 bases). Germline V lookup: CDR1 SGHDN, CDR2 FVKESK. V was pared by 1 base and J by 6 bases, with 13 bases between. The CDR3 has 14 residues. CDR3 sequence reads: CASSQGGSRGEQYF. The CDR3, as DNA: TGTGCCAGCAGCCAAGGAGGGTCCCGCGGCGAGCAGTACTTC.

The chain is built from TRBV19 and TRBJ1-1; D call uncertain. The V and J ends lost 4 bases and 1 base respectively, with 4 bases between them. The CDR3 has 12 amino acids. CDR1 and CDR2 from the germline V gene are LNHDA and SQIVND (reference sequence). CDR3 loop: CASSTTNTEAFF. CDR3 nucleotide sequence: TGTGCCAGTAGTACGACGAACACTGAAGCTTTCTTT.

This clonotype has a handful of counts. The V call is TRBV7-2, the J call TRBJ2-1; 8 bases are a match to TRBD1. CDR1 SGHTA and CDR2 FQGNSA come from the germline V gene. CDR3 length: 14 residues. Trimming took 1 base from V and 9 from J; bases not matched to a gene: 5. CDR3 DNA sequence: TGTGCCAGCAGCTTAGACCTAGGGACAGGTGAGCAGTTCTTC. Its translation is CASSLDLGTGEQFF.

J is TRBJ1-2 and V is TRBV21-1. TRBV21-1 is described as a pseudogene. The CDR3 contains 17 residues. The CDR3 here is CASSKALLIRANYGYTF. CDR3 DNA: TGTGCCAGCAGCAAAGCGCTTTTAATTCGGGCTAACTATGGCTACACCTTC.

The chain uses TRBV4-3 and TRBJ2-1; D is undetermined. CDR1 and CDR2 from the germline V gene are LGHNA and YSLEER. The CDR3 has 15 amino acids. V was cut by 0 bases and J by 6 bases, with 12 bases left in between. Written as DNA, the CDR3 is TGCGCCAGCAGCCAAGAAACGCGTGGCGGCAATGAGCAGTTCTTC. This sequence encodes CASSQETRGGNEQFF.